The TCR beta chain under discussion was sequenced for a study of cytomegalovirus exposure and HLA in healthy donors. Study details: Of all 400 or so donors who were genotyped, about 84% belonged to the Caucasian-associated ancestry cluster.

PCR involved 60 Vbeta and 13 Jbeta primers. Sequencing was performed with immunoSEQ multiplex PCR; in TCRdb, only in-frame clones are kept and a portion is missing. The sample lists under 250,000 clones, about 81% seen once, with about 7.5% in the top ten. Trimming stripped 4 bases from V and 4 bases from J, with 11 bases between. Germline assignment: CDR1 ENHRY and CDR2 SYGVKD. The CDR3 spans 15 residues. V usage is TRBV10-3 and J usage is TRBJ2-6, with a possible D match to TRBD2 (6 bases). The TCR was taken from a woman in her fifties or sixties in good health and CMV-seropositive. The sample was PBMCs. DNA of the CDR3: TGTGCCATCAGTGGGGGGAGGCCCGGGGCCAACGTCCTGACTTTC. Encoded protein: CAISGGRPGANVLTF.